The clone carrying this TCR beta chain came up a few times. No antigen is known for it. These data belong to a study of beta chain features in type 1 diabetes. Germline V gene data show CDR1 as LNHDA and CDR2 as SQIVND (reference sequence). V was pared by 5 bases and J by 6 bases, with 16 bases between. This CDR3 spans 14 amino acids. General study points: Shortening that was moderate but significant affected the TCRB CDR3s of Type 1 diabetes patients in all four CD4+ subsets.

The authors reverse transcribed all of the isolated RNA, so sequencing captured expressed TCRB transcripts. There were several million reads on average in the naive, central memory and regulatory T cell samples. Libraries were prepared by immunoSEQ multiplex PCR; TCRdb keeps only in-frame clonotypes and omits some of them. Among around 250,000 clones listed, about 15% were seen once. V and J are TRBV19 and TRBJ2-5; no clear D. The origin of this receptor is a man aged 25-40 years with type 1 diabetes. Source material: naive CD4+ T cells from blood. This CDR3 reads CASSPTLARKTQYF. CDR3 nucleotides: TGTGCCAGTAGTCCAACCCTGGCGCGGAAGACCCAGTACTTC.